The sample holds a few counts of the clone carrying this TCR beta chain. Its target is not known. Sampling times: baseline, cycle 4 day 1, cycle 7 day 1. Sequenced by immunoSEQ multiplex PCR; TCRdb stores in-frame clones only, minus some. This table has 75,000 to 90,000 clones, roughly 89% appearing once. The data belong to a study of OX40 agonist ivuxolimab in advanced cancers. Overall study context: Patients' therapy was ivuxolimab, an antibody that acts as an agonist of OX40 (CD134).

The length of the CDR3 is 13 residues. CDR1 and CDR2 from the germline V gene are GTSNPN and SVGIG (reference sequence). V was clipped by 0 bases and J by 1 base, with 6 bases between them. Study results and limitations: The CD4+ and CD8+ T cells in the blood had expanded clonally by week 6 at 0.1 to 3.0 mg/kg. In general, CD8+ T cells held more expanded clones than CD4+ did, on average.

The specimen comprised CD4+ or CD8+ T cells sorted from blood, sampled in a trial of the OX40 agonist ivuxolimab. The receptor was isolated from an adult with an advanced solid tumor such as melanoma, head and neck, liver or kidney cancer. The chain employs TRBV30 and TRBJ1-1; D not certain. The CDR3 region has the DNA TGTGCCTGGAGTGTAATCCAGAACACTGAAGCTTTCTTT. It encodes CAWSVIQNTEAFF.